This TCR beta chain was sequenced in a study of CD8+ T cells in alopecia areata. Study-wide findings and caveats: An increase in clonality over normal scalp was evident in lesional scalp, especially alopecia totalis/universalis. Sequenced scalp T cells also include alphabeta T cells resident in normal skin. Against the mouse data, patients shared TCRs less clearly, possibly for HLA reasons.

PBMCs provided sorted CD4+ and CD8+ T cells. Germline CDR1 is LNHNV and CDR2 is YYDKDF (reference sequence). Trimming stripped 5 bases from V and 2 bases from J, with 8 bases between. The CDR3 has 13 residues. This clone showed up just a few times. What it binds is not known. Extracted from the samples, RNA was reverse transcribed into cDNA to serve as the sequencing template. TCRdb's table, derived via immunoSEQ multiplex PCR, lists solely in-frame clones and lacks some. The sample contains about 140,000 clones, around 57% of which appear only once. The TCR originated in a human donor in good health. Sequencing used CD4+ T cells sorted from blood. The chain combines TRBV15 with TRBJ2-3; D not resolved. CDR3 protein: CATSERYTDTQYF. The CDR3 nucleotides read TGTGCCACCAGCGAGAGATACACAGATACGCAGTATTTT.